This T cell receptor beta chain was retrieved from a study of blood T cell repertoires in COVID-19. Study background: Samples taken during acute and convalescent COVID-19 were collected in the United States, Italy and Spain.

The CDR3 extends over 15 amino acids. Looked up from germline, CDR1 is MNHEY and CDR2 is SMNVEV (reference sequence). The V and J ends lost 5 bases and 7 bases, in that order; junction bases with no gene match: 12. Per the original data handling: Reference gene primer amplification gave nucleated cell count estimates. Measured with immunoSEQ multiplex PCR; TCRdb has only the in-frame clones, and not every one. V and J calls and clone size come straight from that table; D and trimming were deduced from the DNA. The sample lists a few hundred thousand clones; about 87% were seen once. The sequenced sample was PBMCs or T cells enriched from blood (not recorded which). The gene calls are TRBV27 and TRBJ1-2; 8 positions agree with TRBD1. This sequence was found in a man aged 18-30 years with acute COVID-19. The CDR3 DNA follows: TGTGCCAGCAGTCCCCTTCCCCAGGGGGCTATTGGCTACACCTTC. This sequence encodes CASSPLPQGAIGYTF.